Each of the 20 T cell receptor beta chains below was sequenced from the same sample in a study of identifying expanded T cells in peripheral blood. Some clones are missing from TCRdb's copy, which holds only in-frame ones; the method was immunoSEQ multiplex PCR. Altogether nearly 60,000 clones are present, approximately 89% being singletons, with the ten largest covering about 3.7%. Sequenced input: blood. The receptors originated from a person between 18 and 70 years old in good health.

The chain carries TRBV6-5 and TRBJ2-7, with D unclear. Trimming took 0 bases from V and 8 from J, leaving 11 bases between them. CDR3 size: 13 residues. Germline V gives CDR1 MNHEY, CDR2 SVGAGI. The CDR3 nucleotides read TGTGCCAGCAGTTACTCCCGAGAGAGTCAGCAGTACTTC. It specifies CASSYSRESQQYF.

The rearrangement links TRBV11-2 to TRBJ2-7, with D hard to call. V lost 2 bases to trimming and J lost 2 bases, with 16 bases between them. CDR3 length: 16 residues. Germline CDR1 SGHAT, CDR2 FQNNGV. For the CDR3, the DNA is TGTGCCAGCAGCTTAATCGGCAGCTTAACAGCCTACGAGCAGTACTTC. This codes for CASSLIGSLTAYEQYF.

The rearrangement uses TRBV6-5 and TRBJ2-1; 10 positions match TRBD2. CDR1 MNHEY and CDR2 SVGAGI come from the germline V gene. CDR3 length: 14 amino acids. The ends lost 6 bases at V and 6 bases at J; junction bases unmatched: 5. The CDR3 DNA follows: TGTGCCAGCAGGACTAGCGGGCTCACCAATGAGCAGTTCTTC. Protein sequence: CASRTSGLTNEQFF.

The CDR3 loop reads CASSEVRPSGSYEQFF. In DNA form, the CDR3 reads TGTGCCAGCAGTGAAGTCAGGCCTAGCGGGAGCTATGAGCAGTTCTTC. The chain is built from TRBV6-1 and TRBJ2-1; 10 bases align to TRBD2. J was trimmed by 8 bases and V by 1 base; bases with no gene match: 8. This CDR3 has 16 amino acids. The germline V gene has CDR1 MNHNS and CDR2 SASEGT.

The rearrangement uses TRBV10-3 and TRBJ2-2; TRBD1 agrees at 7 bases. This CDR3 has 15 residues. CDR1 and CDR2 from the germline V gene are ENHRY and SYGVKD. The V segment lost 6 bases and the J segment 3 bases; nucleotides outside the gene matches: 7. CDR3 bases: TGTGCCATCAGCTACCGGGACAGTTACACCGGGGAGCTGTTTTTT. Protein sequence: CAISYRDSYTGELFF.

This rearrangement joins TRBV27 to TRBJ1-6; unclear D gene. The germline V gene encodes CDR1 MNHEY and CDR2 SMNVEV (reference sequence). The CDR3 length is 12 residues. V lost 0 bases and J 13 bases, leaving 7 bases between the germline ends. CDR3 coding DNA: TGTGCCAGCAGTTTATCGCGAGGTCCCCTCCACTTT. Its translation: CASSLSRGPLHF.

The chain combines TRBV30 with TRBJ1-6; TRBD1 matches 10 bases. The trim removed 3 bases at V and 13 bases at J, leaving 12 bases unmatched. This CDR3 contains 15 residues. Germline V gene lookup returns CDR1 GTSNPN and CDR2 SVGIG (reference sequence). CDR3 DNA sequence: TGTGCCTGGAGCGACCTGGGACAGGGGACCCACCCCCTCCACTTT. Protein product: CAWSDLGQGTHPLHF.

As for this clone: Other nucleotide sequences in the sample specify the same CDR3. The chain uses TRBV18 and TRBJ2-2, with D hard to call. CDR1 KGHSH and CDR2 LQKENI come from the germline V gene. V gave up 2 bases and J gave up 1 base, with 2 bases separating them. The CDR3 is 13 residues long. The chain's CDR3 is CASSPMNTGELFF. The CDR3 DNA follows: TGTGCCAGCTCACCAATGAACACCGGGGAGCTGTTTTTT. Full variable domain (outside the CDR3, taken from reference TRBV18 and TRBJ2-2): NAGVMQNPRHLVRRRGQEARLRCSPMKGHSHVYWYRQLPEEGLKFMVYLQKENIIDESGMPKERFSAEFPKEGPSILRIQQVVRGDSAAYFCASSPMNTGELFFGEGSRLTVL.

The chain carries TRBV4-3 and TRBJ1-5, with no clear D. Deletions cut 0 bases from V and 5 bases from J, with 11 bases between. The CDR3 extends over 15 amino acids. Germline assignment: CDR1 LGHNA and CDR2 YSLEER. CDR3 in DNA: TGCGCCAGCAGCCAAGATTGGCACGTGGATCAGCCCCAGCATTTT. As protein: CASSQDWHVDQPQHF.

The chain joins TRBV11-3 to TRBJ2-2; 8 bases fit TRBD2. The V and J ends lost 5 bases and 0 bases, in that order; junction bases with no gene match: 5. Germline V gene data show CDR1 as SGHNT and CDR2 as YENEEA. There are 16 residues in the CDR3. Here the CDR3 reads CASSPRGGSNTGELFF. CDR3 in DNA: TGTGCCAGCAGCCCCCGGGGGGGGTCGAACACCGGGGAGCTGTTTTTT.

This chain links TRBV5-8 with TRBJ1-6; TRBD1 matches at 7 bases. The CDR3 length is 14 residues. Germline lookup yields CDR1 SGHTS and CDR2 YDEGEE. J lost 9 bases, V lost 4 bases, and 7 bases had no gene match. The chain's CDR3 is CASSHGQDGSPLHF. The DNA of the CDR3 is TGTGCCAGCAGCCACGGACAGGATGGTTCACCCCTCCACTTT.

V gene TRBV19 combines with J gene TRBJ1-1, with D uncertain. Germline-derived CDR1 and CDR2 are LNHDA and SQIVND (reference sequence). V was pared by 8 bases and J by 1 base, with 20 bases between. This CDR3 spans 16 amino acids. The CDR3 loop is CASRWPPNKENTEAFF. In DNA, the CDR3 is TGTGCCAGTCGATGGCCCCCGAACAAGGAGAACACTGAAGCTTTCTTT.

This clone was recorded only once. This sequence joins TRBV7-3 and TRBJ2-3, with D tentatively TRBD1 (6 bases). CDR1 and CDR2 from the germline V gene are SGHTA and FQGTGA. The CDR3 length is 14 residues. The V and J ends lost 5 bases and 7 bases respectively, with 16 bases between them. CDR3 bases: TGTGCCAGCAGCCTTTCGTCACAGGGATATACGCAGTATTTT. Protein sequence: CASSLSSQGYTQYF.

The chain employs TRBV5-1 and TRBJ2-3, with a possible D match to TRBD1 (5 bases). Germline-derived CDR1 and CDR2 are SGHRS and YFSETQ. Between the trimmed V and J ends, which lost 0 bases and 6 bases, there was a span of 5 bases. The CDR3 has 12 amino acids. The CDR3 reads CASSLEGDTQYF. The CDR3 region has the DNA TGCGCCAGCAGCTTGGAGGGGGATACGCAGTATTTT.

This chain uses TRBV4-2 with TRBJ2-6, with D maybe TRBD2 (6 bases). The germline CDR1 and CDR2 sequences are LGHNA and YNFKEQ. V lost 0 bases to trimming and J lost 2 bases, with 8 bases between them. The CDR3 is 16 residues long. CDR3 in DNA: TGTGCCAGCAGCCAAGATGCGGGGACTGGGGCCAACGTCCTGACTTTC. Its translation: CASSQDAGTGANVLTF.

The rearrangement uses TRBV7-2 and TRBJ1-1; D ambiguous. This CDR3 spans 13 amino acids. V was cut by 2 bases and J by 8 bases, with 12 bases left in between. Looked up from germline, CDR1 is SGHTA and CDR2 is FQGNSA. CDR3 in amino acids: CASSLFGGREAFF. CDR3 in DNA: TGTGCCAGCAGCTTATTCGGAGGGAGGGAAGCTTTCTTT.

V gene TRBV6-5 combines with J gene TRBJ1-2, with 8 positions matching TRBD1. The CDR3 loop spans 14 amino acids. With V trimmed by 5 bases and J by 3 bases, 5 bases remained unmatched. Germline V gives CDR1 MNHEY, CDR2 SVGAGI. In DNA form, the CDR3 reads TGTGCCAGCAGTGACGGACAGGGCGACTATGGCTACACCTTC. It translates to CASSDGQGDYGYTF.

The chain has TRBV19 and TRBJ2-7, with 7 bases aligning to TRBD1. The germline CDR1 and CDR2 sequences are LNHDA and SQIVND (reference sequence). V shed 5 bases, J shed 3 bases, and the junction held 13 bases outside the gene matches. CDR3 length: 16 residues. For the CDR3, the DNA is TGTGCCAGTAGTCCTCGACAGGGTTCGGGAAGCTACGAGCAGTACTTC. Amino acid sequence: CASSPRQGSGSYEQYF.

The table lists this clone with a count of one. The rearrangement joins TRBV4-1 to TRBJ2-1; no firm D call. Germline CDR1 and CDR2: MGHRA and YSYEKL. The CDR3 extends over 15 amino acids. The V gene lost 0 bases and the J gene lost 5 bases, with 11 bases spanning the gap. Here the CDR3 reads CASSQDVRVNNEQFF. The CDR3 bases are TGCGCCAGCAGCCAAGATGTTAGGGTTAACAATGAGCAGTTCTTC.

The J gene is TRBJ2-5, the V gene TRBV18, with 9 bases that match TRBD1. The CDR3 covers 13 residues. Trimming took 6 bases from V and 5 from J; bases not matched to a gene: 4. Germline CDR1 is KGHSH and CDR2 is LQKENI. CDR3 sequence (DNA): TGTGCCAGCTCGCAACAGGGGGCGGAGACCCAGTACTTC. Its translation is CASSQQGAETQYF.